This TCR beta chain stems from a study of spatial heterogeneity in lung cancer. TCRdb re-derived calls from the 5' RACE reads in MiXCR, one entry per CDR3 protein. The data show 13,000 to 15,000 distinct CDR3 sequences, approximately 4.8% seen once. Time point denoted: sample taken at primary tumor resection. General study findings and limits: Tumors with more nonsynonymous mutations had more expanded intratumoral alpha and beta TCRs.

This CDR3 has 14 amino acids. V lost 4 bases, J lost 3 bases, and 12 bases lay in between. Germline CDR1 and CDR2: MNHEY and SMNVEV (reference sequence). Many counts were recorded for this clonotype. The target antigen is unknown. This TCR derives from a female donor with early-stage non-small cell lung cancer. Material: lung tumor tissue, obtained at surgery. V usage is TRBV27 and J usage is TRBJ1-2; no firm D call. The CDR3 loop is CASSSAGYDYGYTF. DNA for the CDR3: TGTGCCAGCAGTTCCGCCGGGTATGACTATGGCTACACCTTC.